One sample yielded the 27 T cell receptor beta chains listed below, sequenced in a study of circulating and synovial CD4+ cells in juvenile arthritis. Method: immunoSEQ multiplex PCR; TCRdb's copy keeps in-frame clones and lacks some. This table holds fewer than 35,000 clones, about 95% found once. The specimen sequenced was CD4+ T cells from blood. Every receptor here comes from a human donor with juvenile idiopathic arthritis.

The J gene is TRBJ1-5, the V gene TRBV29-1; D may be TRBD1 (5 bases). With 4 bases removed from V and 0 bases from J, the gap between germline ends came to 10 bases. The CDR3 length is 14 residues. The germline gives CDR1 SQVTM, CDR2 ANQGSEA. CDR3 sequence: CSVGDSYSNQPQHF. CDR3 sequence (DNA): TGCAGCGTTGGAGACAGTTATAGCAATCAGCCCCAGCATTTT.

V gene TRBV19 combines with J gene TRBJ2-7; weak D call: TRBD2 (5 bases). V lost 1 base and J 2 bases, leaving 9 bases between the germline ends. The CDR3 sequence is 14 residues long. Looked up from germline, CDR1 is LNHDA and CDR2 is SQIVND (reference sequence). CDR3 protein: CASSIVAGTYEQYF. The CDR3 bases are TGTGCCAGTAGTATAGTGGCCGGGACCTACGAGCAGTACTTC. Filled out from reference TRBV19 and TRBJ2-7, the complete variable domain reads DGGITQSPKYLFRKEGQNVTLSCEQNLNHDAMYWYRQDPGQGLRLIYYSQIVNDFQKGDIAEGYSVSREKKESFPLTVTSAQKNPTAFYLCASSIVAGTYEQYFGPGTRLTVT.

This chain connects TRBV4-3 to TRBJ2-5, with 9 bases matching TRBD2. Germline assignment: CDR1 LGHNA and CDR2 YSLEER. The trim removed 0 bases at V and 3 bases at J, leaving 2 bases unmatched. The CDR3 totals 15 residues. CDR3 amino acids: CASSQDSSGKETQYF. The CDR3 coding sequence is TGCGCCAGCAGCCAAGATTCTAGCGGGAAAGAGACCCAGTACTTC.

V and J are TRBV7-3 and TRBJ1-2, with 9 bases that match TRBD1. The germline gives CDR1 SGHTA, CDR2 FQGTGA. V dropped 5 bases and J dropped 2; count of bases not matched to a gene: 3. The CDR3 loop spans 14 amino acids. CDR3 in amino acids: CASSSGQGNYGYTF. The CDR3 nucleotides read TGTGCCAGCAGCAGCGGACAGGGGAACTATGGCTACACCTTC.

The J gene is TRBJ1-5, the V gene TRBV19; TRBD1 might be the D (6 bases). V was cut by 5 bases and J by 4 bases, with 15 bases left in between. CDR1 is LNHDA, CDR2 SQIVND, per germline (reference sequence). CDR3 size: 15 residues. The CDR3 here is CASSAQGNTNQPQHF. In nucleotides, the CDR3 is TGTGCCAGTAGTGCACAGGGTAATACAAATCAGCCCCAGCATTTT.

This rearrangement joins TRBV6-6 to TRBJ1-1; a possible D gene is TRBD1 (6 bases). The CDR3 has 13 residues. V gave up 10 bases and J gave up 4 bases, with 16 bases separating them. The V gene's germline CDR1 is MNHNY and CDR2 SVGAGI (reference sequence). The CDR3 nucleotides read TGTGCCACCACACAGGGCCGGAGCACTGAAGCTTTCTTT. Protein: CATTQGRSTEAFF.

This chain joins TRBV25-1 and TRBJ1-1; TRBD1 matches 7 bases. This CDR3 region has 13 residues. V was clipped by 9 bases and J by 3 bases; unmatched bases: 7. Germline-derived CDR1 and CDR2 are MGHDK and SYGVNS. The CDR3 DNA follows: TGTGCCAGAAACCTACAGGGGTACACTGAAGCTTTCTTT. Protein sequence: CARNLQGYTEAFF.

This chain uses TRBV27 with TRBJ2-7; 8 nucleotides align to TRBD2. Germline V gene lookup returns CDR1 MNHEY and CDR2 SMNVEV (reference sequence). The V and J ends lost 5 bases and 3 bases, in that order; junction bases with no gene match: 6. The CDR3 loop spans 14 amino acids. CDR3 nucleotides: TGTGCCAGCAGTCTTACTAGCGGAAACTACGAGCAGTACTTC. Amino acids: CASSLTSGNYEQYF.

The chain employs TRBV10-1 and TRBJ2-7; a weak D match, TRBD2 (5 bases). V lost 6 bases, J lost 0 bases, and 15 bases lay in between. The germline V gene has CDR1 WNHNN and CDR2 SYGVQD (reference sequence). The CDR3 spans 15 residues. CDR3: CASSADGISSYEQYF. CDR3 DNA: TGCGCCAGCAGCGCGGACGGGATAAGCTCCTACGAGCAGTACTTC.

The CDR3 region has the DNA TGTGCCAGCATTCAGGGGGGTGAAAAACTGTTTTTT. As protein: CASIQGGEKLFF. The rearrangement links TRBV2 to TRBJ1-4; 7 positions agree with TRBD1. Losses at the gene ends were 7 bases for V and 7 bases for J; bases not matched to a gene: 3. In germline, CDR1 is SNHLY, CDR2 FYNNEI. The CDR3 is 12 amino acids.

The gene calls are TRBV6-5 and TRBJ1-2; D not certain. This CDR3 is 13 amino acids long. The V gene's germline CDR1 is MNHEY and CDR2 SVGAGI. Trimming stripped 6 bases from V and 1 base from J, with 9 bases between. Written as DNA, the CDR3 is TGTGCCAGCAGCATACACCGTAACTATGGCTACACCTTC. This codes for CASSIHRNYGYTF.

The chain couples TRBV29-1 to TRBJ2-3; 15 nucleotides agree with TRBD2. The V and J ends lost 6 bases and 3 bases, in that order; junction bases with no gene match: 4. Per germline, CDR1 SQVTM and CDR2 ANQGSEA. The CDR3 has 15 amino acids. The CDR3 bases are TGCAGCGTCGACGGACTAGCGGGGGGGACAGATACGCAGTATTTT. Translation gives CSVDGLAGGTDTQYF.

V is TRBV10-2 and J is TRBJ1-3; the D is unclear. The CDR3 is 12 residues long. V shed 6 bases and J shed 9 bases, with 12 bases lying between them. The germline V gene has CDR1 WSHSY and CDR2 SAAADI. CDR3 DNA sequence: TGCGCCAGCAGGGATGTGAGGTTCACCATATATTTT. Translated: CASRDVRFTIYF.

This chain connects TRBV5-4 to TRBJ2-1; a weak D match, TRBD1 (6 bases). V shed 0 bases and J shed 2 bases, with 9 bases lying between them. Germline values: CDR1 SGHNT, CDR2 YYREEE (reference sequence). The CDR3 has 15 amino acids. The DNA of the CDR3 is TGTGCCAGCAGCTTGGACAGGGTAACCTACAATGAGCAGTTCTTC. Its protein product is CASSLDRVTYNEQFF.

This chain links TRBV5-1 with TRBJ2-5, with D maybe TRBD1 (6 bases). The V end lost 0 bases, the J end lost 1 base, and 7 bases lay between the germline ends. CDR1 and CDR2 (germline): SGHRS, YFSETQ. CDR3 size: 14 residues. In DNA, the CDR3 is TGCGCCAGCAGCTTGGGACAGGTCCAAGAGACCCAGTACTTC. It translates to CASSLGQVQETQYF.

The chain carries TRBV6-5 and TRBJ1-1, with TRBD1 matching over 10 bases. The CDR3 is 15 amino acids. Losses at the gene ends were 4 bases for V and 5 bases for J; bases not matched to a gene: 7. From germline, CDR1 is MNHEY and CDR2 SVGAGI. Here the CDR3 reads CASSLSGTGDTEAFF. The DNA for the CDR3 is TGTGCCAGCAGTTTATCCGGGACAGGGGATACTGAAGCTTTCTTT.

For the CDR3, the DNA is TGTGCCAGCAGCGTATGGGCGAACACTGAAGCTTTCTTT. Translated: CASSVWANTEAFF. The chain links TRBV9 to TRBJ1-1; unclear D gene. Germline-derived CDR1 and CDR2 are SGDLS and YYNGEE. V dropped 1 base and J dropped 1 base, with 5 bases sitting between them. The CDR3 consists of 13 residues. The variable domain in full, completed from reference TRBV9 and TRBJ1-1, reads DSGVTQTPKHLITATGQRVTLRCSPRSGDLSVYWYQQSLDQGLQFLIQYYNGEERAKGNILERFSAQQFPDLHSELNLSSLELGDSALYFCASSVWANTEAFFGQGTRLTVV.

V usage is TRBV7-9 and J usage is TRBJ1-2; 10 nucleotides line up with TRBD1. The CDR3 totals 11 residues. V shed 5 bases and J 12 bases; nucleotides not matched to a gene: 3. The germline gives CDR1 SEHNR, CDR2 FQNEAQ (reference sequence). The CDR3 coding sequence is TGTGCCAGCAGCAGACAGGGGGCAAACACCTTC. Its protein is CASSRQGANTF.

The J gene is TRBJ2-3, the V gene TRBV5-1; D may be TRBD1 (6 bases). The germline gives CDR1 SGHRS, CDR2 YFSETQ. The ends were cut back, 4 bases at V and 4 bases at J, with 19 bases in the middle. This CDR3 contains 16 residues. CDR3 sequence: CASSEGVASLSDTQYF. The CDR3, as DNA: TGCGCCAGCAGCGAGGGGGTGGCTAGCCTATCAGATACGCAGTATTTT.

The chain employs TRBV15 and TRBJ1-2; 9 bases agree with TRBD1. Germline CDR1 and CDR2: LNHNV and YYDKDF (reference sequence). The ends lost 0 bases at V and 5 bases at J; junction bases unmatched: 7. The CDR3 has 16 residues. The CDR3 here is CATSRDEGQGIYGYTF. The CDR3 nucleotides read TGTGCCACCAGCAGAGATGAAGGACAGGGGATTTATGGCTACACCTTC.

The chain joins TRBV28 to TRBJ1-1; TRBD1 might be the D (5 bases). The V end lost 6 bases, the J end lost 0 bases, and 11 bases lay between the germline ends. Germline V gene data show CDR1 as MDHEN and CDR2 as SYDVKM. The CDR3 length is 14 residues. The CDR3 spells CASSIKGLNTEAFF. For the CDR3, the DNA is TGTGCCAGCAGCATAAAGGGGCTGAACACTGAAGCTTTCTTT.

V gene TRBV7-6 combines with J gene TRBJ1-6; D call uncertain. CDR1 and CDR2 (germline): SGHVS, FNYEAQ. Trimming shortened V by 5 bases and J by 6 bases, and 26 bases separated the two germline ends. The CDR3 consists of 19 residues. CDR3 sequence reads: CASSPVLDRHGRANSPLHF. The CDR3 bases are TGTGCCAGCAGCCCGGTGCTGGACCGCCACGGGAGGGCTAATTCACCCCTCCACTTT.

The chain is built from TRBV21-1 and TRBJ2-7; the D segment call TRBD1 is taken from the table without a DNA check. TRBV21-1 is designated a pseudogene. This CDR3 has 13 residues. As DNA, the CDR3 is TGTGCCAGCACCCGGACGAGGGGGTACGAGCAGTACTTC. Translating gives CASTRTRGYEQYF.

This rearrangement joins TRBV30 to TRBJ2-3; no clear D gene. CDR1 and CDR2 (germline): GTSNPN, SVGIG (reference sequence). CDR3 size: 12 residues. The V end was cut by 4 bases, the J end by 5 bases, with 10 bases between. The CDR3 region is CAWTARGDTQYF. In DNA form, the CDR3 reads TGTGCCTGGACCGCCAGAGGAGATACGCAGTATTTT.

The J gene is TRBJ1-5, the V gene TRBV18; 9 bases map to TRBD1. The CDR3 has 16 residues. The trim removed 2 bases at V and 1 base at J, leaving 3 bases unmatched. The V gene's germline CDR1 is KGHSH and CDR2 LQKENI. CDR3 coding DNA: TGTGCCAGCTCACCAAAAGGGACAGGGAGCAATCAGCCCCAGCATTTT. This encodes CASSPKGTGSNQPQHF. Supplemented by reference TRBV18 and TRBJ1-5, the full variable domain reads NAGVMQNPRHLVRRRGQEARLRCSPMKGHSHVYWYRQLPEEGLKFMVYLQKENIIDESGMPKERFSAEFPKEGPSILRIQQVVRGDSAAYFCASSPKGTGSNQPQHFGDGTRLSIL.

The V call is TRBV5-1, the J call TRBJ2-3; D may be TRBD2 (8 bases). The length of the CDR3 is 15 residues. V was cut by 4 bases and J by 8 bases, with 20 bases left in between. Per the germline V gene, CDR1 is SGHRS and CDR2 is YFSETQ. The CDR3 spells CASSRQGLDGGTQYF. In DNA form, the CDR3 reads TGCGCCAGCAGCCGACAGGGACTAGACGGTGGTACGCAGTATTTT.

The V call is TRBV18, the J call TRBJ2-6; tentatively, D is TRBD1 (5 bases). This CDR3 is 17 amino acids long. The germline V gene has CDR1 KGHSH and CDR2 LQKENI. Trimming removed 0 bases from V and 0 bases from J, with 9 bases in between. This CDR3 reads CASSPPNRISGANVLTF. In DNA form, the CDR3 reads TGTGCCAGCTCACCACCGAACAGGATCTCTGGGGCCAACGTCCTGACTTTC.